This TCR beta chain appears in the sequencing data of a study of CD8 T cells in Susac syndrome. The RNA input was roughly 0.45 to 1 ug, and it was reverse transcribed with random hexamers. TCRdb redid the calling of the immunoSEQ multiplex PCR reads with MiXCR, one entry per CDR3 protein. The data hold a few hundred thousand distinct CDR3 sequences, with 85% to 95% observed a single time. This CDR3 has 15 amino acids. Losses at the gene ends were 4 bases for V and 1 base for J; bases not matched to a gene: 4. Germline CDR1 SGHVS, CDR2 FQNEAQ. This receptor was obtained from a human donor with multiple sclerosis. Sequenced: CD4+ T cells from PBMCs. The V gene is TRBV7-8, the J gene TRBJ2-4; TRBD2 aligns across 7 bases. In DNA, the CDR3 is TGTGCCAGCAGCTCCCGAGCGGGGGCCAAAAACATTCAGTACTTC. Amino acids: CASSSRAGAKNIQYF.